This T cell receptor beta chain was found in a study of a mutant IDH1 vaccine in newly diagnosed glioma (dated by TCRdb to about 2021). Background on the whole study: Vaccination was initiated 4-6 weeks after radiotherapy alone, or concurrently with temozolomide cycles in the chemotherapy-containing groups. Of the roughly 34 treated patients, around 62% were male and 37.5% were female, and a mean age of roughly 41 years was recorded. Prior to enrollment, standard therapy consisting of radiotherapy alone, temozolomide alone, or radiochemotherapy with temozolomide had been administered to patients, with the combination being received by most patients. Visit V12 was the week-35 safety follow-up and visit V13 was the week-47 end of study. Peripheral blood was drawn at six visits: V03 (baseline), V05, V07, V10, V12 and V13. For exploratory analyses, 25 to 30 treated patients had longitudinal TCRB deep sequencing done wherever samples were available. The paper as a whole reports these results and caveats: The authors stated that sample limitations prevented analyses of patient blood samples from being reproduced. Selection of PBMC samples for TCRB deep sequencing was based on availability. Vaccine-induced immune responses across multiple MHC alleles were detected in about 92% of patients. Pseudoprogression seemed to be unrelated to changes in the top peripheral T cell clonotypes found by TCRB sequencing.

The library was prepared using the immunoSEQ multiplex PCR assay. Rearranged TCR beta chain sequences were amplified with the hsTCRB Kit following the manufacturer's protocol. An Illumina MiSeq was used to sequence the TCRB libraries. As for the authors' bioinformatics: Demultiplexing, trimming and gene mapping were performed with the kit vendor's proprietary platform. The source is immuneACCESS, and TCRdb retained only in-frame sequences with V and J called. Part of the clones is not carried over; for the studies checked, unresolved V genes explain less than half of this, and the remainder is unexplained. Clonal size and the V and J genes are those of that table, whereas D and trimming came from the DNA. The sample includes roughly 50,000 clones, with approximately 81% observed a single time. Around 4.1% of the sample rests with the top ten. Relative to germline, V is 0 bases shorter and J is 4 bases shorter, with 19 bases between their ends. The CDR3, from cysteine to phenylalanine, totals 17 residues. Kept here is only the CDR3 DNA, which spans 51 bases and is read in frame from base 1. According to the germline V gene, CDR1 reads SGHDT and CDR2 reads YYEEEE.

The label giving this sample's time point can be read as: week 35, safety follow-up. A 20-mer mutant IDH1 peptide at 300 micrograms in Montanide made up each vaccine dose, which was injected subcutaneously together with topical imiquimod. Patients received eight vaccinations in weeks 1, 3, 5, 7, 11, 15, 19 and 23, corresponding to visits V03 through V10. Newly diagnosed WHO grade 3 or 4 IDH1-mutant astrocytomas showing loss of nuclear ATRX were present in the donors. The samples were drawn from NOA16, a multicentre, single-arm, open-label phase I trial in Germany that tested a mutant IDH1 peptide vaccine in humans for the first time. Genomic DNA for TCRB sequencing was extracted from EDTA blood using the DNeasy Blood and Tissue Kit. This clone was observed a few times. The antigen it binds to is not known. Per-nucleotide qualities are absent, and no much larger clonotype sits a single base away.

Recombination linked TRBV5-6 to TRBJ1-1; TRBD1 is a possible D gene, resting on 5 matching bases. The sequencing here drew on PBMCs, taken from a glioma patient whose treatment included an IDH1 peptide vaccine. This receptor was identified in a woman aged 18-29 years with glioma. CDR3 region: CASSLGRGGLMGTEAFF. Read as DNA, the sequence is TGTGCCAGCAGCTTGGGAAGGGGCGGCTTGATGGGCACTGAAGCTTTCTTT.